Listed here is a single TCR beta chain. The antigen is not known. V was shortened by 3 bases and J by 4 bases, with 9 bases between the two germline ends. Per the germline V gene, CDR1 is MNHEY and CDR2 is SVGAGI. CDR3 length: 13 amino acids. This specimen belongs to a study of response to subunit inactivated influenza vaccine. Study observations and caveats: A suggestion made by the authors is that each seasonal influenza vaccination recruits few new T cells.

TCRdb independently ran MiXCR on the RT-PCR reads; one entry per CDR3 protein. The data contain about 310,000 distinct CDR3 sequences, about 20% of them singletons. This chain uses TRBV6-5 with TRBJ1-1; D is unresolved. This sample comprised PBMCs from blood, obtained 21 months after vaccination. This TCR was sampled from a man between 50 and 75 years old who received an inactivated influenza vaccine. DNA of the CDR3: TGTGCCAGCAGTTATACGGGGTCCACTGAAGCTTTCTTT. This translates into CASSYTGSTEAFF.